Each of the 6 T cell receptor beta chains below was sequenced from the same sample in a study of neoadjuvant nivolumab and ipilimumab in lung cancer. Only in-frame clones appear in the TCRdb table, and some are missing; sequencing was by immunoSEQ multiplex PCR. The sample yields about 30,000 clones, about 83% seen once. The specimen was tumor tissue, collected after neoadjuvant nivolumab, alone or with ipilimumab, at or shortly before surgery. Receptors were obtained from an adult with non-small cell lung cancer.

This sequence joins TRBV27 and TRBJ2-7; possibly TRBD2 for D (5 bases). This CDR3 comprises 18 residues. Germline CDR1 reads MNHEY; CDR2 reads SMNVEV (reference sequence). Between the trimmed V and J ends, which lost 9 bases and 4 bases, there was a span of 31 bases. The CDR3 loop is CASTYPPVRVLRAYEQYF. Here the CDR3 DNA reads TGTGCCAGTACTTACCCGCCGGTGAGGGTCCTTAGGGCATACGAGCAGTACTTC.

This chain uses TRBV4-3 with TRBJ2-5; TRBD1 agrees at 12 bases. The V gene end was trimmed by 1 base and the J gene end by 5 bases; junction bases not matched to a gene: 5. CDR1 and CDR2 (germline): LGHNA, YSLEER. The CDR3 extends over 16 amino acids. CDR3 coding DNA: TGCGCCAGCAGCCAAGCGATGGGACAGGGGGCCGAGACCCAGTACTTC. This encodes CASSQAMGQGAETQYF.

The chain is built from TRBV29-1 and TRBJ1-1; no clear D. The CDR3 contains 13 residues. The germline CDR1 and CDR2 sequences are SQVTM and ANQGSEA. V shed 5 bases and J shed 1 base, with 11 bases lying between them. The CDR3 sequence is CSVNYRGNTEAFF. The CDR3, as DNA: TGCAGCGTTAATTATCGCGGGAACACTGAAGCTTTCTTT. The variable domain in full, with the rest retrieved from reference TRBV29-1 and TRBJ1-1, is SAVISQKPSRDICQRGTSLTIQCQVDSQVTMMFWYRQQPGQSLTLIATANQGSEATYESGFVIDKFPISRPNLTFSTLTVSNMSPEDSSIYLCSVNYRGNTEAFFGQGTRLTVV.

The genes are TRBV6-1 and TRBJ1-2; the match to TRBD1 covers 9 bases. The CDR3 is made up of 14 amino acids. The germline V gene encodes CDR1 MNHNS and CDR2 SASEGT. V was pared by 4 bases and J by 4 bases, with 4 bases of the junction left unmatched. CDR3 sequence: CASSAGQGGYGYTF. Written as DNA, the CDR3 is TGTGCCAGCAGTGCGGGACAGGGCGGCTATGGCTACACCTTC.

This clone has just a few counts. The chain joins TRBV7-8 to TRBJ1-5; 9 positions match TRBD1. V trimming: 3 bases; J trimming: 4 bases; junction bases outside the gene matches: 4. CDR3 size: 15 residues. CDR1 is SGHVS and CDR2 is FQNEAQ in the germline V gene. The CDR3 coding sequence is TGTGCCAGCAGCTTTTGGACAGGGGAAAATCAGCCCCAGCATTTT. As protein: CASSFWTGENQPQHF.

The chain employs TRBV25-1 and TRBJ2-7; 14 positions match TRBD2. Losses at the gene ends were 6 bases for V and 4 bases for J; bases not matched to a gene: 11. There are 17 residues in the CDR3. Per the germline V gene, CDR1 is MGHDK and CDR2 is SYGVNS. For the CDR3, the DNA is TGTGCCAGCAGCGGGACTAGCGGGAGTTTATCATCATACGAGCAGTACTTC. Translated: CASSGTSGSLSSYEQYF.